The present T cell receptor beta chain was sequenced within a study of cytotoxic CD8 clonotypes in ibrutinib-treated CLL. A remark on this clone: Its antigen remains unidentified.

The table came from immunoSEQ multiplex PCR; TCRdb's copy has only in-frame clones and leaves some out. The table shows around 310,000 clones, with around four fifths occurring only once. Findings and caveats of the study: Sustained-remission and progressing patients were not sampled at matched times.

V was pared by 6 bases and J by 5 bases, with 13 bases of the junction left unmatched. This CDR3 has 15 amino acids. Germline values: CDR1 MNHEY, CDR2 SMNVEV (reference sequence). J is TRBJ2-7 and V is TRBV27; TRBD2 matches 7 bases. This clonotype was obtained from a human donor with chronic lymphocytic leukemia. The sample here was PBMCs, taken before ibrutinib treatment. The CDR3 nucleotides read TGTGCCAGCAGCCGAACTAGCGCCGGTTTCCACGAGCAGTACTTC. Residues: CASSRTSAGFHEQYF.